The 9 T cell receptor beta chains in this list originate from one sample, sequenced in a study of T cells after yellow fever vaccination. TCRdb reprocessed the 5' RACE reads with MiXCR, giving one entry per CDR3 protein. The data show some 300,000 distinct CDR3 sequences, roughly a tenth seen once. This specimen was CD4+ T cells sorted from PBMCs, taken 45 days after the yellow fever booster vaccination. The receptors stem from a man aged 18 to 35 who received the YFV17D yellow fever vaccine.

This clonotype has ten or more counts. This sequence joins TRBV18 and TRBJ2-7; TRBD1 or TRBD2 may be the D gene (5 bases each). Germline values: CDR1 KGHSH, CDR2 LQKENI. Deletions cut 2 bases from V and 11 bases from J, with 13 bases between. CDR3 size: 12 residues. The CDR3 reads CASSPAEAGKYF. CDR3 coding DNA: TGTGCCAGCTCACCAGCGGAGGCAGGGAAGTACTTC. Supplemented by reference TRBV18 and TRBJ2-7, the full variable domain reads NAGVMQNPRHLVRRRGQEARLRCSPMKGHSHVYWYRQLPEEGLKFMVYLQKENIIDESGMPKERFSAEFPKEGPSILRIQQVVRGDSAAYFCASSPAEAGKYFGPGTRLTVT.

This clonotype has a handful of counts. This rearrangement joins TRBV5-1 to TRBJ2-7, with TRBD2 matching over 8 bases. This CDR3 is built from 16 residues. The V gene's germline CDR1 is SGHRS and CDR2 YFSETQ. The V and J ends lost 2 bases and 0 bases, in that order; junction bases with no gene match: 7. CDR3 coding DNA: TGCGCCAGCAGCTTCGGTAGCGGGGCTAGCTCCTACGAGCAGTACTTC. This codes for CASSFGSGASSYEQYF.

This clonotype was found many times. The V call is TRBV7-2, the J call TRBJ2-3, with TRBD2 matching over 9 bases. This CDR3 spans 16 amino acids. Losses at the gene ends were 2 bases for V and 1 base for J; bases not matched to a gene: 4. The germline V gene has CDR1 SGHTA and CDR2 FQGNSA. The CDR3, as DNA: TGTGCCAGCAGCTTAATAGCGGGGGTAGGCACAGATACGCAGTATTTT. It specifies CASSLIAGVGTDTQYF.

This clonotype was seen a handful of times. The rearrangement uses TRBV20-1 and TRBJ2-1; tentatively, D is TRBD1 or TRBD2 (6 bases each). V lost 6 bases to trimming and J lost 8 bases, with 17 bases between them. The CDR3 sequence is 13 residues long. Germline CDR1 DFQATT, CDR2 SNEGSKA (reference sequence). In nucleotides, the CDR3 is TGCAGTGCAGAGCGCCCGGGGGCCGATGAGCAGTTCTTC. Its protein product is CSAERPGADEQFF.

This clonotype was counted only a few times. The chain links TRBV5-4 to TRBJ2-1; the match to TRBD2 covers 7 bases. Germline V gene data show CDR1 as SGHNT and CDR2 as YYREEE (reference sequence). CDR3 length: 14 amino acids. Trimming took 0 bases from V and 7 from J; bases not matched to a gene: 4. The CDR3 loop is CASSLVARGNEQFF. The CDR3 DNA is TGTGCCAGCAGCTTGGTTGCGCGGGGGAATGAGCAGTTCTTC.

This clonotype has more than one count but fewer than ten. This chain connects TRBV28 to TRBJ2-2; 9 nucleotides line up with TRBD1. Trimming removed 4 bases from V and 7 bases from J; junction bases left unmatched: 7. The CDR3 contains 15 residues. Germline CDR1 and CDR2: MDHEN and SYDVKM. CDR3 residues: CASSSPGTGIGELFF. CDR3 coding DNA: TGTGCCAGCAGTTCTCCCGGGACAGGGATCGGGGAGCTGTTTTTT.

This clonotype was seen ten or more times. V is TRBV12-3 or TRBV12-4 and J is TRBJ2-7, with unresolved D. V was cut by 3 bases and J by 1 base, with 13 bases left in between. The CDR3 runs to 15 residues. CDR3 in DNA: TGTGCCAGCAGTTTTTCCAGCCACACATCCTACGAGCAGTACTTC. This sequence encodes CASSFSSHTSYEQYF.

This clonotype was counted a few times. The genes are TRBV11-2 and TRBJ2-7; 9 bases match TRBD2. The germline gives CDR1 SGHAT, CDR2 FQNNGV. This CDR3 has 16 amino acids. The trim removed 5 bases at V and 3 bases at J, leaving 11 bases unmatched. This CDR3 is CASSPLGLAGNYEQYF. CDR3 in DNA: TGTGCCAGCAGCCCACTGGGGCTAGCGGGGAACTACGAGCAGTACTTC. The variable domain in full, with the rest retrieved from reference TRBV11-2 and TRBJ2-7, is EAGVAQSPRYKIIEKRQSVAFWCNPISGHATLYWYQQILGQGPKLLIQFQNNGVVDDSQLPKDRFSAERLKGVDSTLKIQPAKLEDSAVYLCASSPLGLAGNYEQYFGPGTRLTVT.

The chain recombines TRBV29-1 with TRBJ2-3; possible D gene TRBD2, 7 bases. This CDR3 has 15 amino acids. CDR1 and CDR2 (germline): SQVTM, ANQGSEA. V was clipped by 2 bases and J by 6 bases, with 18 bases between them. Here the CDR3 reads CSVETGGHSGDTQYF. The CDR3 bases are TGCAGCGTTGAAACCGGGGGGCATTCGGGGGATACGCAGTATTTT.